These 18 T cell receptor beta chains share one sample of origin, sequenced in a study of blood T cell repertoires in COVID-19 (dated by TCRdb to 2020 to 2021). Library preparation employed the immunoSEQ multiplex PCR assay. TCRdb took over this immuneACCESS table, retaining in-frame rearrangements with V and J assigned. Such tables are incomplete; in checked studies, under half of the missing clones stem from an unresolved V gene, and the remainder is unexplained. Here the sample has 130,000 or so clones; around 84% occur a single time. The ten top clones hold more than 2% of the sample. The sample consisted of PBMCs or T cells enriched from blood (not recorded which). The receptors stem from a man aged 35 to 55 with acute COVID-19.

The CDR3 sequence: CASRTGNRSPLHF. In DNA form, the CDR3 reads TGTGCCAGCAGGACAGGGAATAGGTCACCCCTCCACTTT. The V and J genes are TRBV12-3 or TRBV12-4 and TRBJ1-6; TRBD1 matches at 7 bases. Trimming at V came to 6 bases and at J to 10 bases, leaving 6 bases not matched to a gene. The CDR3 is 13 residues long.

In its sample, this clone was seen a few times. This chain connects TRBV10-2 to TRBJ2-7; 12 bases line up with TRBD2. The junction had 3 bases not matched to a gene; V was cut back by 5 bases and J by 4 bases. The germline CDR1 and CDR2 sequences are WSHSY and SAAADI. The CDR3 is 14 residues long. CDR3 coding DNA: TGCGCCAGCAGTCTAGCGGGAGGGTTATACGAGCAGTACTTC. Translation gives CASSLAGGLYEQYF.

The rearrangement links TRBV27 to TRBJ2-7, with 11 bases matching TRBD1. Germline lookup yields CDR1 MNHEY and CDR2 SMNVEV (reference sequence). J lost 4 bases, V lost 3 bases, and 5 bases had no gene match. The CDR3 contains 15 residues. The CDR3 sequence: CASSFTGTGGYEQYF. CDR3 sequence (DNA): TGTGCCAGCAGTTTTACCGGGACAGGGGGGTACGAGCAGTACTTC.

This clone was recorded only once. The rearrangement links TRBV10-1 to TRBJ2-1; the match to TRBD1 covers 8 bases. CDR1 is WNHNN and CDR2 is SYGVQD in the germline V gene (reference sequence). V lost 0 bases and J lost 9; bases outside the gene matches: 10. The CDR3 has 16 amino acids. This chain's CDR3 is CASSESGQESLTEQFF. The CDR3 DNA follows: TGCGCCAGCAGTGAGTCGGGACAGGAGTCCCTCACTGAGCAGTTCTTC.

The chain has TRBV19 and TRBJ1-1, with D possibly matching TRBD1 (6 bases). The CDR3 runs 15 residues. With 6 bases removed from V and 7 bases from J, the gap between germline ends came to 21 bases. Germline loops: CDR1 LNHDA, CDR2 SQIVND (reference sequence). The CDR3 DNA follows: TGTGCCAGTAGCCCGAGGGTGGGGGCTAAGGGTGAAGCTTTCTTT. It translates to CASSPRVGAKGEAFF. The whole variable domain, filled in from reference TRBV19 and TRBJ1-1, reads DGGITQSPKYLFRKEGQNVTLSCEQNLNHDAMYWYRQDPGQGLRLIYYSQIVNDFQKGDIAEGYSVSREKKESFPLTVTSAQKNPTAFYLCASSPRVGAKGEAFFGQGTRLTVV.

The genes are TRBV11-2 and TRBJ2-7, with 9 nucleotides matching TRBD2. The CDR3 length is 15 residues. From germline, CDR1 is SGHAT and CDR2 FQNNGV. Losses at the gene ends were 5 bases for V and 2 bases for J; bases not matched to a gene: 7. The CDR3 loop is CASSPGTSKTYEQYF. CDR3 DNA sequence: TGTGCCAGCAGCCCCGGGACTAGCAAGACCTACGAGCAGTACTTC.

The V call is TRBV7-3, the J call TRBJ2-1, with 14 positions matching TRBD2. After removal of 5 bases from V and 6 bases from J, the junction contained 9 bases not matched to a gene. Per germline, CDR1 SGHTA and CDR2 FQGTGA. CDR3 size: 17 residues. The CDR3 DNA is TGTGCCAGCAGCCCGGGGACTAGCGGGAGAGAGGTCAATGAGCAGTTCTTC. It encodes CASSPGTSGREVNEQFF.

J is TRBJ1-2 and V is TRBV28; 7 nucleotides line up with TRBD1. The trim removed 0 bases at V and 6 bases at J, leaving 4 bases unmatched. There are 14 residues in the CDR3. The germline V gene has CDR1 MDHEN and CDR2 SYDVKM. Written as DNA, the CDR3 is TGTGCCAGCAGTTTATGGGACAGGCGAAATGGCTACACCTTC. Amino acid sequence: CASSLWDRRNGYTF.

This chain links TRBV27 with TRBJ2-1; 9 positions match TRBD2. This CDR3 is 15 amino acids long. Germline V gene data show CDR1 as MNHEY and CDR2 as SMNVEV (reference sequence). The junction had 8 bases not matched to a gene; V was cut back by 6 bases and J by 5 bases. The CDR3 region has the DNA TGTGCCAGCAGGTTAGCGGGAGAACCCAACAATGAGCAGTTCTTC. This gives the protein CASRLAGEPNNEQFF.

CDR3 in DNA: TGTGCCAGCAGTGTACAAAAAGAGCAGTACTTC. Its protein is CASSVQKEQYF. The chain couples TRBV27 to TRBJ2-7; D is undetermined. V was shortened by 5 bases and J by 7 bases, with 9 bases between the two germline ends. The CDR3 is 11 amino acids. Germline loops: CDR1 MNHEY, CDR2 SMNVEV (reference sequence).

The chain couples TRBV28 to TRBJ2-3; TRBD1 aligns across 7 bases. Germline lookup yields CDR1 MDHEN and CDR2 SYDVKM. The V segment lost 7 bases and the J segment 2 bases; nucleotides outside the gene matches: 6. The CDR3 sequence is 14 residues long. The CDR3 is CASTAGGPTDTQYF. The CDR3 DNA is TGTGCCAGCACGGCAGGGGGTCCCACAGATACGCAGTATTTT.

V usage is TRBV18 and J usage is TRBJ2-7; no clear D. From germline, CDR1 is KGHSH and CDR2 LQKENI. Trimming shortened V by 3 bases and J by 2 bases, and 11 bases separated the two germline ends. This CDR3 is 14 amino acids long. DNA for the CDR3: TGTGCCAGCTCACCTTTTACCGAGGCCTACGAGCAGTACTTC. Its translation: CASSPFTEAYEQYF.

This clone has only one observation. J is TRBJ1-1 and V is TRBV6-5; the match to TRBD1 covers 7 bases. Germline lookup yields CDR1 MNHEY and CDR2 SVGAGI. The CDR3 extends over 12 amino acids. The trim removed 5 bases at V and 9 bases at J, leaving 6 bases unmatched. The CDR3 sequence is CASSPVDRKAFF. In nucleotides, the CDR3 is TGTGCCAGCAGTCCGGTGGACAGGAAAGCTTTCTTT.

V and J are TRBV12-3 or TRBV12-4 and TRBJ1-1; D unresolved. This CDR3 region has 11 residues. Between the trimmed V and J ends, which lost 2 bases and 8 bases, there was a span of 6 bases. The CDR3 nucleotides are TGTGCCAGCAGTTTATCTGTGGAAGCTTTCTTT. It encodes CASSLSVEAFF.

The V call is TRBV11-2, the J call TRBJ2-7; 12 bases match TRBD2. Germline V gene sequence: CDR1 SGHAT, CDR2 FQNNGV. The CDR3 spans 18 residues. V lost 2 bases to trimming and J lost 3 bases; unmatched junction nucleotides: 11. This CDR3 is CASSLWVGPGLAGYEQYF. The CDR3 bases are TGTGCCAGCAGCTTATGGGTAGGACCGGGACTAGCGGGCTACGAGCAGTACTTC.

Only a few counts were recorded for this clone. This chain joins TRBV2 and TRBJ2-1; D may be TRBD2 (5 bases). V was cut by 6 bases and J by 8 bases, with 11 bases left in between. The CDR3 spans 12 residues. Germline V gene lookup returns CDR1 SNHLY and CDR2 FYNNEI. Here the CDR3 DNA reads TGTGCCAGCAGATCCGAGGGCGATGAGCAGTTCTTC. It is translated as CASRSEGDEQFF.

The rearrangement joins TRBV14 to TRBJ2-1; TRBD2 aligns across 10 bases. The V gene's germline CDR1 is SGHDN and CDR2 FVKESK. CDR3 length equals 19 residues. Trimming removed 5 bases from V and 0 bases from J; junction bases left unmatched: 13. The CDR3 DNA follows: TGTGCCAGCAGCACAAGCACGCTAGCGGGGGCCCGCTCCTACAATGAGCAGTTCTTC. It encodes CASSTSTLAGARSYNEQFF. The whole variable domain, remainder taken from reference TRBV14 and TRBJ2-1, is EAGVTQFPSHSVIEKGQTVTLRCDPISGHDNLYWYRRVMGKEIKFLLHFVKESKQDESGMPNNRFLAERTGGTYSTLKVQPAELEDSGVYFCASSTSTLAGARSYNEQFFGPGTRLTVL.

The chain links TRBV18 to TRBJ2-3; a possible D gene is TRBD2 (6 bases). The CDR3 runs 15 residues. V gave up 3 bases and J gave up 2 bases, with 12 bases separating them. The V gene's germline CDR1 is KGHSH and CDR2 LQKENI. CDR3: CASSPGLLTTDTQYF. CDR3 DNA sequence: TGTGCCAGCTCACCCGGACTACTCACCACAGATACGCAGTATTTT.